What follows is one T cell receptor beta chain and its context. TCRdb's table, derived via immunoSEQ multiplex PCR, lists solely in-frame clones and lacks some. The data contain approximately 250,000 clones, approximately 90% of them singletons. The data were taken from a study of blood T cell repertoires in COVID-19. About the research overall: Sample material is recorded as cDNA or gDNA derived from T cells, B-cell-depleted T cells, or PBMCs.

In germline, CDR1 is SNHLY, CDR2 FYNNEI. V lost 8 bases and J lost 4, with 11 bases in between. The CDR3 extends over 12 amino acids. The clonotype comes from a man aged 35 to 55 who had been exposed to COVID-19. Sequences were obtained from PBMCs or T cells enriched from blood (not recorded which). V is TRBV2 and J is TRBJ2-5, with TRBD2 as a possible D gene (5 bases). The CDR3 is CASRDLGETQYF. CDR3 nucleotide sequence: TGTGCCAGCCGGGATCTTGGAGAGACCCAGTACTTC.